This T cell receptor (beta chain) appears in the sequencing data of a study of CD8+CD57+ T cells in acquired aplastic anemia. Study context: DNA recovered from sorted CD4+ and CD8+ cells had a mean of approximately 3 ug.

Researchers used genomic DNA as the template to profile TCR beta VDJ and CDR3. A single record per CDR3 protein comes from TCRdb applying MiXCR to the reads. The table records 150,000 to 200,000 distinct CDR3 sequences, around half of them present only once. Study observations and caveats: Between patients and controls, CD8+ Simpson's diversity did not vary significantly.

For this clonotype: Its specificity is not known.

Trimming removed 6 bases from V and 3 bases from J; junction bases left unmatched: 6. CDR3 size: 13 residues. Germline-derived CDR1 and CDR2 are DFQATT and SNEGSKA (reference sequence). In patients chosen for sequencing, flow cytometry had shown CD8+CD57+ cell expansion. The source material was sorted CD4+, CD8+, or CD8+CD57+ T cells (not recorded which) from PBMCs. The clonotype originates from a human donor with aplastic anemia. The J gene is TRBJ2-7, the V gene TRBV20-1, with 9 nucleotides matching TRBD1. CDR3 DNA: TGCAGTGCAGGCGGGACAGGGCTCTACGAGCAGTACTTC. Encoded protein: CSAGGTGLYEQYF.